This TCR beta chain is from a study of T cell responses to AZD1222 COVID-19 vaccine. Whole-study results and caveats: Repertoire samples came only from after the peak T cell response. Seropositive at baseline were only a handful of AZD1222 recipients.

The V gene lost 0 bases and the J gene lost 1 base, with 4 bases spanning the gap. This CDR3 region has 13 residues. Germline CDR1 and CDR2: SGHRS and YFSETQ. TCRdb's table, derived via immunoSEQ multiplex PCR, lists solely in-frame clones and lacks some. The sample lists over 130,000 clones, around 90% occurring once. On this clone: Its target is unknown.

The source is an adult who received the AZD1222 COVID-19 vaccine. The specimen was peripheral blood, collected 28 days after the second AZD1222 dose. This chain joins TRBV5-1 and TRBJ2-5; no clear D. The chain's CDR3 is CASSLEGQETQYF. The DNA for the CDR3 is TGCGCCAGCAGCTTGGAGGGCCAAGAGACCCAGTACTTC.